This note documents a single T cell receptor beta chain sequence. This clone was observed a single time. What this receptor recognizes is not known. No quality values exist for individual bases; no much larger clone is one base distant. Using the deep immunoSEQ assay, multiplex PCR amplified TCR CDR3 regions from genomic DNA. Extracted genomic DNA from each cell subset was spread evenly across all wells of several immunoSEQ 96-well plates, with each plate serving as a replicate. For sorted subsets, about 0.2 ug genomic DNA, equal to 30,000 to 35,000 T cell genomes, was loaded into each replicate PCR. Purified libraries were measured with a Qubit 3.0 fluorometer, size-checked on a Bioanalyzer 2100, and measured again with the KAPA Library Quantification kit. A separate single-read 150-cycle Illumina NextSeq 550 flow cell was used to sequence each immunoSEQ 96-well plate. From the authors' description of their analysis: Because the immunoSEQ output held only junctional sequences and lacked quality scores, the filtering could not match the filtering applied to full-length reads. To assign V/J genes and CDR3, sequences were annotated using PyIR, a Python wrapper for IgBLAST v1.9, with IMGT germline references. Reads with weak V/J assignments (E-value above 1e-6), missing CDR3, stop codons, out-of-frame junctions, or ambiguous translated residues were removed. V3J clonotypes were defined by identical inferred V gene, J gene, and CDR3 amino acid sequence. Percentage overlap between repertoires was computed as shared unique clonotypes divided by the size of the smaller repertoire. Repertoire richness was assessed with RTK rarefaction, the Chao1 estimator, and Recon v2.1 estimates of unobserved clonotypes. Generation probabilities for all TCRbeta clonotypes obtained by the gDNA method from a handful of donors were computed using OLGA. TCRdb took over this immuneACCESS table, retaining in-frame rearrangements with V and J assigned. Such tables are incomplete; in checked studies, under half of the missing clones stem from an unresolved V gene, and the remainder is unexplained. V and J calls and clone size are those listed in that table; D and trimming were worked out from the DNA. A total of 2 million to 3 million clones appear in this sample, 80% to 95% of them only once. The top ten constitute about 0.38% of the sample.

This sample is part of a study of shared clonotypes between healthy human individuals (dated by TCRdb to 2019 to 2021). With regard to the full study: The cohort comprised two women and three men aged 18 to 49 years. For each donor, CD4 naive and CD4 memory were each given three plates, CD8 naive was given two plates, and CD8 memory was given one plate. Blood TCR repertoires of five healthy adults were deeply sequenced to estimate repertoire size and the extent of clonotype sharing between individuals. Different laboratories and diverse techniques were used to prepare libraries and sequence TCR repertoires, to increase sequencing depth and limit assay-specific biases. Between about 0.94 and 8.9 billion PBMCs per donor were obtained by leukapheresis. The investigation overall reported the following: Based on pairwise subsampling, the degree of clonotype sharing among donors was expected to be affected by sequencing depth. Naive subsets generally had larger estimated clonotype richness than memory subsets. Higher generation probabilities were observed for clonotypes shared by all four sorted-subset donors than for non-shared clonotypes. Even with the large sequencing depth, rarefaction of the sorted-subset datasets indicated that sequencing was incomplete. Across a few donors, roughly 5% of naive CD4, roughly 3.3% of naive CD8, approximately 2.5% of memory CD4, and 0.4% to 0.45% of memory CD8 clonotypes were shared. Because the study included a small number of donors, the genetic and exposure-history diversity represented was limited. Sampling was restricted to blood, and TCR repertoires in tissues likely differ from the TCR repertoires found in blood.

The donors were healthy, HIV-negative adults who had no recently reported acute infections or vaccinations. Every donor was a Caucasian adult residing in Nashville, Tennessee, USA. Magnetic negative selection was used to enrich CD4+ T cells, after which naive cells were positively selected on CD45RA and the negative fraction became the memory subset. Blood was obtained by leukapheresis, after which PBMCs were separated by Ficoll-Histopaque density gradient centrifugation and cryopreserved in liquid nitrogen vapor phase. Analytical flow cytometry was used to check the purity and quantity of every magnetically sorted T cell population. Genomic DNA was isolated from each sorted fraction and quantified by UV absorbance on a Nanodrop 2000c. CDR1 and CDR2, looked up from the germline V gene (reference sequence), are LNHNV and YYDKDF. From the cysteine up to the phenylalanine, the CDR3 has a length of 15 residues. Solely the CDR3 DNA is kept, with 45 bases framed from the first base. Trimming leaves V shorter by 3 bases and J shorter by 8 bases, with the junction holding 7 bases beyond the gene matches.

In this chain, TRBV15 is recombined with TRBJ1-6; TRBD1 aligns with 7 central bases. Sequencing was performed on naive CD4+ T cells from PBMCs. The sample's cell subset or site label, decoded: CD45RA+ positively selected. The sequence derives from a man between 18 and 35 years old in good health. Some clones in this sample may be carry-over from other donors' samples. The CDR3 here reads CATSSDRVRDSPLHF. Read as DNA, the sequence is TGTGCCACCAGCAGCGACAGGGTACGGGATTCACCCCTCCACTTT.